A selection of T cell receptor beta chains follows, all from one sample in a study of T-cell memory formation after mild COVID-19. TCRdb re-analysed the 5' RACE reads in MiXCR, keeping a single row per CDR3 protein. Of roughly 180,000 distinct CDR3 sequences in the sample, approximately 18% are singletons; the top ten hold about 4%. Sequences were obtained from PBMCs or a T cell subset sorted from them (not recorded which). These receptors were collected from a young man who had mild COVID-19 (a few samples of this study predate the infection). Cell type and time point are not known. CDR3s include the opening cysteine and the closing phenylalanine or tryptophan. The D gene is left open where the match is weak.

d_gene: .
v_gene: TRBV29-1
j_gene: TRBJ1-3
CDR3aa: CSVRKQSSDTIYF

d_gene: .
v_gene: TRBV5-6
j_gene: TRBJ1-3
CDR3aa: CASSSGLLRGWFSGNTIYF

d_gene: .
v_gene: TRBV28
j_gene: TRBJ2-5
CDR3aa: CASSPGQSQETQYF

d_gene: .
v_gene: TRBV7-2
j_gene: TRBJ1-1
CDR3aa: CASSLVQDTEAFF

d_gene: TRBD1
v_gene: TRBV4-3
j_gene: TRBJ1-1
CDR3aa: CASRRQGNTEAFF

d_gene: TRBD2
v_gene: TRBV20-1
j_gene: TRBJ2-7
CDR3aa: CSAGRGLGLYEQYF

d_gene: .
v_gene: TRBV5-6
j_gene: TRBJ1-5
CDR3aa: CASSWREGNQPQHF

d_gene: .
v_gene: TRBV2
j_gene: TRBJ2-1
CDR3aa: CASSGNFEQFF

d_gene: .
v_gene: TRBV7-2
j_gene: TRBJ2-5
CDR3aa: CASSLVPETQYF

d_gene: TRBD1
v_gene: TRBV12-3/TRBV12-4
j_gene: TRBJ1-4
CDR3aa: CASTRTGANEKLFF

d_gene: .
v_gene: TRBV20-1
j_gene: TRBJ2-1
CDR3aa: CSASDQGGPSIEQFF

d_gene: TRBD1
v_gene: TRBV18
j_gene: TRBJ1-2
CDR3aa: CASSPTEGAYGYTF

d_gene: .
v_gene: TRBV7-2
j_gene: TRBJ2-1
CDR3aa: CASSLVGGFGINEQFF

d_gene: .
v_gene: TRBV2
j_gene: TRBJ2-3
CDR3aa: CASPLAGGHTDTQYF

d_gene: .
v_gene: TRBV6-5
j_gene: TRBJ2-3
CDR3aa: CASSDWDRGDTQYF

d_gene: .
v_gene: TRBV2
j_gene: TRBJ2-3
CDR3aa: CASGGGGTQYF

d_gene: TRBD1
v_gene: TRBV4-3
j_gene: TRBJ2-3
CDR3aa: CASSPRQGADTQYF

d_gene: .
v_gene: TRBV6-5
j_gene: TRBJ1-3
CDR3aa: CASSYTDSGNTIYF

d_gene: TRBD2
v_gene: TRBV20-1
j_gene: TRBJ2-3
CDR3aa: CSARVAGGPDTQYF

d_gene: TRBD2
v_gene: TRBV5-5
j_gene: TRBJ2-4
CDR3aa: CASSLAGGKGRNIQYF

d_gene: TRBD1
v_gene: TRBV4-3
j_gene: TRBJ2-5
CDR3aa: CASSQGQNRGQETQYF

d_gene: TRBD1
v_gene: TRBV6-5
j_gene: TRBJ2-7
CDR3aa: CASSRLVRTGGTEQYF

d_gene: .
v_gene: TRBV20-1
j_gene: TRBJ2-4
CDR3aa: CSATPGLGVVF

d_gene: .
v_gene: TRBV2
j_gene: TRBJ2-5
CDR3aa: CASSEAPGQPQETQYF

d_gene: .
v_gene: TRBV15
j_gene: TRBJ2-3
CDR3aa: CATSEGHTDTQYF

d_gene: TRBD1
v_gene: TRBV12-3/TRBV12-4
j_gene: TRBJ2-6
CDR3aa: CASGTGGWANVLTF

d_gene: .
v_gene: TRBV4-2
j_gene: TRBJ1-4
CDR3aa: CASSQGEQGTNEKLFF

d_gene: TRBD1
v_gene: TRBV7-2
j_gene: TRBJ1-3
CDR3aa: CASSLVPTGSGNTIYF

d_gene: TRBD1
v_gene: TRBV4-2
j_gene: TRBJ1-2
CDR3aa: CASSRQNRGRTYGYTF

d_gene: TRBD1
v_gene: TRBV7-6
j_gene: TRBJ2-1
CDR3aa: CASSLGTGTYTEQFF

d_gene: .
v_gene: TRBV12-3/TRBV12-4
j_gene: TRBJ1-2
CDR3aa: CASSRYSDILYYGYTF

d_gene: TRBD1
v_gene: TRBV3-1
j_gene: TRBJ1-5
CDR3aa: CASSSGGRGQPQHF

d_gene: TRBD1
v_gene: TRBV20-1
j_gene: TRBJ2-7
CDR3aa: CSALPGTEVYEQYF

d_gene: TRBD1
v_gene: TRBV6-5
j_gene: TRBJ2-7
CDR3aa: CASSYGTASYEQYF

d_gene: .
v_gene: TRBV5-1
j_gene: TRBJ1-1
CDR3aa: CASSLGQRGTEAFF

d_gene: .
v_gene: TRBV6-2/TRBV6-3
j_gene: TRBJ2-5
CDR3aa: CASSPWTQETQYF

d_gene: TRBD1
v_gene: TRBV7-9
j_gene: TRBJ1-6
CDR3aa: CASRRDSNSSPLHF

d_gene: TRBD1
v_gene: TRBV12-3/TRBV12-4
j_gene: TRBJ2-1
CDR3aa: CASSPTGGNNEQFF

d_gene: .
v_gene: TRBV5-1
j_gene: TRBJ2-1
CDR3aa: CASSSPGGAYNEQFF

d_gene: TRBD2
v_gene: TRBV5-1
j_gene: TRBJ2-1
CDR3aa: CASSFEAGTEQFF

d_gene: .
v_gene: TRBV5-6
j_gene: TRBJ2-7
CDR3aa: CASRLVTVYEQYF

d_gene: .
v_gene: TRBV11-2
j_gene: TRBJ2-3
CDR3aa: CASSLIRGWSSTDTQYF